These 31 T cell receptor beta chains were all obtained from the same sample, sequenced in a study of CD8+ T cells in alopecia areata (dated by TCRdb to the late 2010s). To prepare the library, the immunoSEQ multiplex PCR assay was applied. For TCR sequencing, RNA was extracted from every sample and reverse transcribed into cDNA to serve as template. The immuneACCESS repertoire file appears here via TCRdb, limited to in-frame rearrangements. These files lack a portion of the clones; in checked studies, under half of the deficit traces to unresolved V genes, and the cause of the others is not known. This sample gives under 200,000 clones in total; 50% to 70% of them show up just once. The ten largest clones capture approximately 0.91% of the sample. The intended sense of this specimen's time point label: more than three weeks on oral tofacitinib. In the paper's terms, the treatment or condition label means: oral pan-JAK inhibitor, 5-10 mg twice daily.

This sample comprised CD4+ T cells sorted from blood, obtained at week 4, from a patient treated with tofacitinib. Source of these receptors: a human donor with alopecia areata.

The chain recombines TRBV5-4 with TRBJ1-1; unclear D gene. The germline gives CDR1 SGHNT, CDR2 YYREEE (reference sequence). The CDR3 sequence is 13 residues long. Trimming took 0 bases from V and 0 from J, leaving 3 bases between them. The CDR3 spells CASSLEVNTEAFF. In nucleotides, the CDR3 is TGTGCCAGCAGCTTGGAAGTGAACACTGAAGCTTTCTTT.

The chain combines TRBV10-3 with TRBJ2-2, with D maybe TRBD1 (6 bases). Trimming removed 4 bases from V and 3 bases from J, with 15 bases in between. The CDR3 loop spans 16 amino acids. Per germline, CDR1 ENHRY and CDR2 SYGVKD. As DNA, the CDR3 is TGTGCCATCAGTGTCGTTGACAGGTTGGACACCGGGGAGCTGTTTTTT. It encodes CAISVVDRLDTGELFF.

The rearrangement uses TRBV25-1 and TRBJ2-6; a weak D match, TRBD1 (6 bases). Germline V gene data show CDR1 as MGHDK and CDR2 as SYGVNS. V gave up 7 bases and J gave up 0 bases, with 10 bases separating them. The CDR3 runs to 15 residues. The CDR3 DNA is TGTGCCAGCACAGGGGACCTCTCTGGGGCCAACGTCCTGACTTTC. This encodes CASTGDLSGANVLTF.

The rearrangement joins TRBV5-1 to TRBJ2-1, with 12 bases aligning to TRBD2. The V gene end was trimmed by 1 base and the J gene end by 10 bases; junction bases not matched to a gene: 3. The V gene's germline CDR1 is SGHRS and CDR2 YFSETQ. The CDR3 runs 14 residues. The CDR3 DNA sequence: TGCGCCAGCAGCTTGACTAGCGGGGGGCAGGAGCAGTTCTTC. It translates to CASSLTSGGQEQFF.

V is TRBV29-1 and J is TRBJ1-4, with 9 bases aligning to TRBD1. V shed 7 bases, J shed 8 bases, and the junction held 8 bases outside the gene matches. This CDR3 has 13 amino acids. Germline loops: CDR1 SQVTM, CDR2 ANQGSEA. The CDR3 here is CSAMDRGREKLFF. CDR3 coding DNA: TGCAGCGCCATGGACAGGGGAAGGGAAAAACTGTTTTTT.

This chain uses TRBV6-6 with TRBJ1-1, with TRBD1 matching over 7 bases. CDR1 is MNHNY and CDR2 is SVGAGI in the germline V gene (reference sequence). This CDR3 spans 14 amino acids. V shed 0 bases, J shed 5 bases, and the junction held 3 bases outside the gene matches. The CDR3 coding sequence is TGTGCCAGCAGTTACTCGTCAGGGGGTACTGAAGCTTTCTTT. This codes for CASSYSSGGTEAFF.

J is TRBJ1-1 and V is TRBV9; perhaps TRBD1 as D (6 bases). Deletions cut 0 bases from V and 5 bases from J, with 14 bases between. Per germline, CDR1 SGDLS and CDR2 YYNGEE. The CDR3 loop spans 15 amino acids. The CDR3 region is CASSVVGGQGTEAFF. The CDR3 coding sequence is TGTGCCAGCAGCGTAGTTGGGGGACAAGGGACTGAAGCTTTCTTT.

The rearrangement links TRBV7-8 to TRBJ1-5; D uncertain. V gave up 6 bases and J gave up 0 bases, with 6 bases separating them. This CDR3 is 13 amino acids long. CDR1 is SGHVS and CDR2 is FQNEAQ in the germline V gene. This CDR3 is CASRKDSNQPQHF. CDR3 in DNA: TGTGCCAGCAGGAAGGATAGCAATCAGCCCCAGCATTTT. The variable domain in full, with the rest retrieved from reference TRBV7-8 and TRBJ1-5, is GAGVSQSPRYKVAKRGQDVALRCDPISGHVSLFWYQQALGQGPEFLTYFQNEAQLDKSGLPSDRFFAERPEGSVSTLKIQRTQQEDSAVYLCASRKDSNQPQHFGDGTRLSIL.

The V and J genes are TRBV9 and TRBJ2-7, with D possibly matching TRBD1 (6 bases). V dropped 2 bases and J dropped 0 bases, with 9 bases sitting between them. The CDR3 sequence is 14 residues long. Germline assignment: CDR1 SGDLS and CDR2 YYNGEE. CDR3 bases: TGTGCCAGCAGCGTGACAGGAAACTCCTACGAGCAGTACTTC. It specifies CASSVTGNSYEQYF.

The table lists this clone with a few counts. V and J are TRBV7-2 and TRBJ2-4; D is uncertain. Germline loops: CDR1 SGHTA, CDR2 FQGNSA. Trimming removed 2 bases at V and 7 bases at J, with 9 bases between. The CDR3 runs 13 residues. CDR3 DNA: TGTGCCAGCAGCTTAAGACCGGAGAACATTCAGTACTTC. Protein: CASSLRPENIQYF.

V is TRBV29-1 and J is TRBJ1-2; TRBD1 might be the D (6 bases). V dropped 4 bases and J dropped 4 bases, with 10 bases sitting between them. CDR1 is SQVTM and CDR2 is ANQGSEA in the germline V gene. The CDR3 spans 12 residues. The CDR3 nucleotides read TGCAGCGTTGGGGCAGGGGTCTATGGCTACACCTTC. Translating gives CSVGAGVYGYTF.

This clone was observed a handful of times. This CDR3 is CASTQSVTEAFF. DNA for the CDR3: TGTGCCAGCACCCAATCGGTCACTGAAGCTTTCTTT. The chain couples TRBV6-5 to TRBJ1-1; no reliable D call. This CDR3 is built from 12 residues. V was clipped by 7 bases and J by 4 bases, with 10 bases between them. The germline V gene encodes CDR1 MNHEY and CDR2 SVGAGI.

V usage is TRBV30 and J usage is TRBJ1-5; D might be TRBD1 (6 bases). The CDR3 consists of 15 residues. Trimming took off 0 bases at V and 7 bases at J, with 16 bases between the two ends. Germline CDR1 is GTSNPN and CDR2 is SVGIG (reference sequence). The CDR3: CAWSVRWGAEQPQHF. In DNA, the CDR3 is TGTGCCTGGAGTGTACGGTGGGGGGCTGAACAGCCCCAGCATTTT.

The CDR3 bases are TGTGCCAGCAGTTTAAGTGGGGCCGGCACAGATACGCAGTATTTT. It yields the protein CASSLSGAGTDTQYF. This chain joins TRBV27 and TRBJ2-3; D is possibly TRBD1 (5 bases). This CDR3 is built from 15 residues. Germline V gives CDR1 MNHEY, CDR2 SMNVEV (reference sequence). Deletions cut 2 bases from V and 1 base from J, with 10 bases between.

The DNA for the CDR3 is TGTGCCAGCAGCCCGGACAGGGTAACAGATACGCAGTATTTT. It yields the protein CASSPDRVTDTQYF. This chain links TRBV7-3 with TRBJ2-3; 8 bases map to TRBD1. The CDR3 spans 14 residues. The trim removed 5 bases at V and 3 bases at J, leaving 4 bases unmatched. Per germline, CDR1 SGHTA and CDR2 FQGTGA.

The V and J genes are TRBV30 and TRBJ1-5; maybe TRBD1 (5 bases). Germline loops: CDR1 GTSNPN, CDR2 SVGIG (reference sequence). V was pared by 0 bases and J by 2 bases, with 14 bases between. The length of the CDR3 is 16 residues. The CDR3 reads CAWSVVTGGGNQPQHF. DNA of the CDR3: TGTGCCTGGAGTGTCGTCACAGGTGGCGGCAATCAGCCCCAGCATTTT.

The rearrangement joins TRBV29-1 to TRBJ2-1; a possible D gene is TRBD1 (6 bases). The V and J ends lost 7 bases and 3 bases respectively, with 28 bases between them. Germline V gene data show CDR1 as SQVTM and CDR2 as ANQGSEA. The CDR3 is made up of 18 amino acids. The CDR3 region is CSAGPDRRDKNHYNEQFF. The DNA of the CDR3 is TGCAGCGCTGGACCCGATCGACGGGACAAAAACCACTACAATGAGCAGTTCTTC.

The table lists this clone with a count of one. The rearrangement uses TRBV5-1 and TRBJ1-1; TRBD1 aligns across 7 bases. The CDR3 sequence is 11 residues long. V trimming: 4 bases; J trimming: 7 bases; junction bases outside the gene matches: 1. CDR1 is SGHRS, CDR2 YFSETQ, per germline. Written as DNA, the CDR3 is TGCGCCAGCAGCGGGGACAGTGAAGCTTTCTTT. It encodes CASSGDSEAFF.

The sample holds a few counts of this clone. This chain links TRBV19 with TRBJ2-7, with D possibly matching TRBD2 (5 bases). The V end lost 10 bases, the J end lost 5 bases, and 18 bases lay between the germline ends. The germline V gene has CDR1 LNHDA and CDR2 SQIVND (reference sequence). This CDR3 contains 13 residues. Here the CDR3 DNA reads TGTGCCACTTTCGGGCCACGGACTCACGAGCAGTACTTC. Translation: CATFGPRTHEQYF.

This clone was seen only a few times. An end of the junction does not agree with germline; a read error may underlie this. The V and J genes are TRBV2 and TRBJ2-2; D is undetermined. From germline, CDR1 is SNHLY and CDR2 FYNNEI. The CDR3 spans 11 residues. The CDR3 region is CASRNAGELFF. The CDR3 DNA reads TGTGCCAGCAGGAACGCCGGGGAGCTGTTTTTT.

This chain links TRBV4-1 with TRBJ1-5; unclear D gene. This CDR3 comprises 13 residues. Germline V gene sequence: CDR1 MGHRA, CDR2 YSYEKL. V was cut by 0 bases and J by 4 bases, with 4 bases left in between. CDR3 nucleotides: TGCGCCAGCAGCCAAGATGGGAATCAGCCCCAGCATTTT. Translating it yields CASSQDGNQPQHF.

This clone was seen a handful of times. V gene TRBV7-6 combines with J gene TRBJ2-5; unclear D gene. Trimming stripped 5 bases from V and 0 bases from J, with 1 base between. There are 11 residues in the CDR3. Germline CDR1 SGHVS, CDR2 FNYEAQ. CDR3 sequence reads: CASSNQETQYF. As DNA, the CDR3 is TGTGCCAGCAGCAACCAAGAGACCCAGTACTTC.

In this sample, this clone turned up a few times. This sample also contains other DNA sequences that code for the same CDR3. The chain combines TRBV9 with TRBJ2-3; TRBD1 might be the D (5 bases). With 0 bases removed from V and 1 base from J, the gap between germline ends came to 6 bases. The length of the CDR3 is 14 residues. Germline-derived CDR1 and CDR2 are SGDLS and YYNGEE. The CDR3 loop reads CASSVVGGTDTQYF. The CDR3 DNA sequence: TGTGCCAGCAGCGTAGTAGGGGGCACAGATACGCAGTATTTT.

This clone was recorded only once. The chain recombines TRBV29-1 with TRBJ2-1; 7 nucleotides match TRBD2. CDR3 length: 14 amino acids. In germline, CDR1 is SQVTM, CDR2 ANQGSEA. Trimming cost V 5 bases and J 7 bases; bases outside gene matches: 11. The CDR3, as DNA: TGCAGCGTTCGGGGGGTAGGAATTAGGAATGAGCAGTTCTTC. Its protein is CSVRGVGIRNEQFF.

The chain combines TRBV30 with TRBJ2-7; D unclear. V lost 4 bases and J 6 bases, leaving 13 bases between the germline ends. The CDR3 is 12 amino acids. The germline V gene has CDR1 GTSNPN and CDR2 SVGIG (reference sequence). CDR3 in amino acids: CAWTHSRSEQYF. In DNA, the CDR3 is TGTGCCTGGACCCACAGCCGCTCCGAGCAGTACTTC.

The chain carries TRBV5-1 and TRBJ2-1, with D uncertain. V lost 0 bases to trimming and J lost 5 bases, with 6 bases between them. This CDR3 contains 13 residues. Germline V gives CDR1 SGHRS, CDR2 YFSETQ. Here the CDR3 DNA reads TGCGCCAGCAGCTTGGAGGCGGACAATGAGCAGTTCTTC. It yields the protein CASSLEADNEQFF.

This chain uses TRBV5-1 with TRBJ2-1, with D hard to call. From germline, CDR1 is SGHRS and CDR2 YFSETQ. V was clipped by 0 bases and J by 0 bases, with 10 bases between them. This CDR3 comprises 16 residues. Written as DNA, the CDR3 is TGCGCCAGCAGCTTGGAAGCCGGGTTCTCCTACAATGAGCAGTTCTTC. It codes for CASSLEAGFSYNEQFF.

The J gene is TRBJ1-2, the V gene TRBV27; a weak D match, TRBD1 (6 bases). This CDR3 comprises 16 residues. The V end was cut by 0 bases, the J end by 4 bases, with 15 bases between. Germline loops: CDR1 MNHEY, CDR2 SMNVEV (reference sequence). The CDR3 nucleotides are TGTGCCAGCAGTTTATCGGGTGGGGCAGGGGCCTATGGCTACACCTTC. The encoded protein is CASSLSGGAGAYGYTF.

In the case of this clone: This sample includes further DNA sequences coding for the same CDR3. This chain links TRBV7-3 with TRBJ2-2; 7 nucleotides agree with TRBD1. J gave up 0 bases and V 3 bases, and 1 base lay outside the gene matches. This CDR3 is 15 amino acids long. CDR1 and CDR2 from the germline V gene are SGHTA and FQGTGA. CDR3 region: CASSLQGANTGELFF. CDR3 bases: TGTGCCAGCAGCTTGCAGGGGGCGAACACCGGGGAGCTGTTTTTT. The full variable domain, its missing parts supplied by reference TRBV7-3 and TRBJ2-2, is GAGVSQTPSNKVTEKGKYVELRCDPISGHTALYWYRQSLGQGPEFLIYFQGTGAADDSGLPNDRFFAVRPEGSVSTLKIQRTERGDSAVYLCASSLQGANTGELFFGEGSRLTVL.

The CDR3 spells CASSIGPLSGELFF. CDR3 in DNA: TGCGCCAGCAGCATAGGACCGCTATCCGGGGAGCTGTTTTTT. This chain uses TRBV5-1 with TRBJ2-2; D is unclear. The CDR3 consists of 14 residues. CDR1 and CDR2 from the germline V gene are SGHRS and YFSETQ. V dropped 4 bases and J dropped 6 bases, with 13 bases sitting between them. Full variable domain (missing parts from reference TRBV5-1 and TRBJ2-2): KAGVTQTPRYLIKTRGQQVTLSCSPISGHRSVSWYQQTPGQGLQFLFEYFSETQRNKGNFPGRFSGRQFSNSRSEMNVSTLELGDSALYLCASSIGPLSGELFFGEGSRLTVL.

Remarks on this clone: Additional DNA sequences in this sample encode the identical CDR3. The chain recombines TRBV29-1 with TRBJ2-5; 8 positions agree with TRBD1. The V and J ends lost 6 bases and 3 bases, in that order; junction bases with no gene match: 3. Germline-derived CDR1 and CDR2 are SQVTM and ANQGSEA. The CDR3 is 12 amino acids. The CDR3 sequence: CSVLTGEETQYF. CDR3 DNA sequence: TGCAGCGTCCTGACAGGGGAAGAGACCCAGTACTTC.